A single T cell receptor beta chain is shown here with its context. The sample belongs to a study of blood T cell repertoires in COVID-19. In the study overall: Material from acute and convalescent COVID-19 was sourced from the United States, Italy and Spain.

The germline V gene has CDR1 SGHTA and CDR2 FQGNSA. This CDR3 spans 15 amino acids. Germline trimming cut 1 base from V and 5 bases from J; bases unmatched to any gene: 4. This table comes from immunoSEQ multiplex PCR, and its TCRdb copy is limited to in-frame clones, with some not included. The sample contains roughly 190,000 clones, approximately 84% of which appear only once. The clonotype was recovered from a woman under 40 who had recovered from COVID-19. The chain has TRBV7-2 and TRBJ2-7, with 11 bases lining up with TRBD2. Material: PBMCs or T cells enriched from blood (not recorded which). CDR3 sequence (DNA): TGTGCCAGCAGCTTAGAGCTAGCGGGAGGCCACGAGCAGTACTTC. Encoded protein: CASSLELAGGHEQYF.